Listed below are T cell receptor beta chains from one sample, sequenced in a study of cytomegalovirus exposure and HLA in healthy donors. The table came from immunoSEQ multiplex PCR; TCRdb's copy has only in-frame clones and leaves some out. The sample consists of 180,000 or so clones, roughly 81% of them appearing once. The source material was PBMCs. The source of these receptors is a woman between 18 and 29 years old in good health and CMV-seropositive. Both conserved end residues are part of each CDR3. A D gene is named only where the DNA matches it firmly. Clone sizes are given selectively: once, few, many, or a class where the clone is expanded.

D gene: -
V gene: TRBV5-6
clone size: once
J gene: TRBJ1-5
CDR3 length: 13
CDR3 DNA: TGTGCCAGCAGCTTGGGGTTAGAGCAGCCCCAGCATTTT
CDR3 protein: CASSLGLEQPQHF

D gene: -
V gene: TRBV6-4
clone size: -
J gene: TRBJ2-1
CDR3 length: 13
CDR3 DNA: TGTGCCAGCAGTGTCGACAGCCCCAATGAGCAGTTCTTC
CDR3 protein: CASSVDSPNEQFF

D gene: -
V gene: TRBV2
clone size: -
J gene: TRBJ2-4
CDR3 length: 13
CDR3 DNA: TGTGCCAGCAGTGATTGGCCCCCTGGCATTCAGTACTTC
CDR3 protein: CASSDWPPGIQYF

D gene: TRBD1
V gene: TRBV30
clone size: -
J gene: TRBJ1-3
CDR3 length: 17
CDR3 DNA: TGTGCCTGGAGTGCGACCGGGACAGAACCCCCTGGAAACACCGTATATTTT
CDR3 protein: CAWSATGTEPPGNTVYF

D gene: TRBD1
V gene: TRBV4-3
clone size: -
J gene: TRBJ1-2
CDR3 length: 17
CDR3 DNA: TGCGCCAGCAGCCAATCCATGGACAGGGAGAACAACTATGGCTACACCTTC
CDR3 protein: CASSQSMDRENNYGYTF

D gene: TRBD1
V gene: TRBV19
clone size: -
J gene: TRBJ1-1
CDR3 length: 17
CDR3 DNA: TGTGCCAGTAGTTTCCGGGACAGGGGGCGATCGCCACAGGTAGCTTTCTTT
CDR3 protein: CASSFRDRGRSPQVAFF

D gene: TRBD1
V gene: TRBV28
clone size: -
J gene: TRBJ2-7
CDR3 length: 15
CDR3 DNA: TGTGCCAGCAGCTGGGATACAGGGGGCTTCTACGAGCAGTACTTC
CDR3 protein: CASSWDTGGFYEQYF

D gene: TRBD2
V gene: TRBV13
clone size: -
J gene: TRBJ2-7
CDR3 length: 15
CDR3 DNA: TGTGCCAGCAGCTTTTTTTCTAGCGGTGACTACGAGCAGTACTTC
CDR3 protein: CASSFFSSGDYEQYF

D gene: -
V gene: TRBV19
clone size: -
J gene: TRBJ2-2
CDR3 length: 15
CDR3 DNA: TGTGCCAGTAGTATCACCGGGGATGGGACCGGGGAGCTGTTTTTT
CDR3 protein: CASSITGDGTGELFF

D gene: -
V gene: TRBV7-2
clone size: -
J gene: TRBJ2-1
CDR3 length: 15
CDR3 DNA: TGTGCCAGCAGCTTACTCCGGACTACTTACAATGAGCAGTTCTTC
CDR3 protein: CASSLLRTTYNEQFF

D gene: -
V gene: TRBV30
clone size: -
J gene: TRBJ1-2
CDR3 length: 13
CDR3 DNA: TGTGCCTGGGCCGGGACTTACGACTATGGCTACACCTTC
CDR3 protein: CAWAGTYDYGYTF

D gene: TRBD1
V gene: TRBV7-9
clone size: -
J gene: TRBJ2-3
CDR3 length: 15
CDR3 DNA: TGTGCCAGCCACAGGGACAGGGCATACACAGATACGCAGTATTTT
CDR3 protein: CASHRDRAYTDTQYF

D gene: -
V gene: TRBV4-3
clone size: few
J gene: TRBJ1-1
CDR3 length: 14
CDR3 DNA: TGCGCCAGCAGCCAAGATTGGGGAGTGAGTGAAGCTTTCTTT
CDR3 protein: CASSQDWGVSEAFF

D gene: TRBD2
V gene: TRBV14
clone size: few
J gene: TRBJ2-7
CDR3 length: 17
CDR3 DNA: TGTGCCAGCAGCCAAGATTTCGGTAGCGGGGGGACCTACGAGCAGTACTTC
CDR3 protein: CASSQDFGSGGTYEQYF

D gene: TRBD1
V gene: TRBV5-1
clone size: -
J gene: TRBJ2-7
CDR3 length: 16
CDR3 DNA: TGCGCCAGCAGCTTGGCAGGGACAGGAAACCAGTACGAGCAGTACTTC
CDR3 protein: CASSLAGTGNQYEQYF

D gene: TRBD2
V gene: TRBV4-2
clone size: few
J gene: TRBJ2-2
CDR3 length: 18
CDR3 DNA: TGTGCCAGCAGCCAAGAGTCTAGCGGGGGGTTAGTGGGCGGGGAGCTGTTTTTT
CDR3 protein: CASSQESSGGLVGGELFF

D gene: TRBD2
V gene: TRBV4-2
clone size: -
J gene: TRBJ2-3
CDR3 length: 19
CDR3 DNA: TGTGCCAGCAGCCAAGAGGTCTACGGGGGGATAATCAACACAGATACGCAGTATTTT
CDR3 protein: CASSQEVYGGIINTDTQYF

D gene: TRBD2
V gene: TRBV28
clone size: -
J gene: TRBJ2-1
CDR3 length: 20
CDR3 DNA: TGTGCCAGCAGTTTGGGACTAGCGGGGGAGCGGGTGAGTTCCTACAATGAGCAGTTCTTC
CDR3 protein: CASSLGLAGERVSSYNEQFF

D gene: -
V gene: TRBV7-9
clone size: -
J gene: TRBJ1-6
CDR3 length: 12
CDR3 DNA: TGTTCCAGCAGCCGAGCCGGGACATCCCTCCACTTT
CDR3 protein: CSSSRAGTSLHF

D gene: TRBD2
V gene: TRBV5-1
clone size: -
J gene: TRBJ2-3
CDR3 length: 16
CDR3 DNA: TGCGCCAGCAGCTTGATAGCGGGGGCGGGCACAGATACGCAGTATTTT
CDR3 protein: CASSLIAGAGTDTQYF

D gene: TRBD1
V gene: TRBV19
clone size: -
J gene: TRBJ2-7
CDR3 length: 14
CDR3 DNA: TGTGCCAGCCAACCGGGACAGGGGACCTACGAGCAGTACTTC
CDR3 protein: CASQPGQGTYEQYF

D gene: TRBD1
V gene: TRBV7-2
clone size: -
J gene: TRBJ2-1
CDR3 length: 13
CDR3 DNA: TGTGCCAGCAGCTCACAGGGGTACAATGAGCAGTTCTTC
CDR3 protein: CASSSQGYNEQFF

D gene: -
V gene: TRBV4-1
clone size: -
J gene: TRBJ1-6
CDR3 length: 18
CDR3 DNA: TGCGCCAGCAGCCCCCCAAGGCGTCACAGGGCAGATAATTCACCCCTCCACTTT
CDR3 protein: CASSPPRRHRADNSPLHF

D gene: -
V gene: TRBV5-3
clone size: -
J gene: TRBJ1-1
CDR3 length: 10
CDR3 DNA: TGTGCCGCCTATAACACTGAAGCTTTCTTT
CDR3 protein: CAAYNTEAFF

D gene: TRBD1
V gene: TRBV5-6
clone size: -
J gene: TRBJ1-2
CDR3 length: 14
CDR3 DNA: TGTGCCAGCGGACAGGGGGGAATAGACTATGGCTACACCTTC
CDR3 protein: CASGQGGIDYGYTF

D gene: -
V gene: TRBV7-8
clone size: -
J gene: TRBJ1-2
CDR3 length: 15
CDR3 DNA: TGTGCCAGCAGCTTAGTAATTAACCAGTTCCTTGGCTACACCTTC
CDR3 protein: CASSLVINQFLGYTF

D gene: -
V gene: TRBV28
clone size: -
J gene: TRBJ1-5
CDR3 length: 14
CDR3 DNA: TGTGCCAGCAGTTCGGACGGGGGCAATCAGCCCCAGCATTTT
CDR3 protein: CASSSDGGNQPQHF

D gene: TRBD1
V gene: TRBV6-5
clone size: -
J gene: TRBJ2-3
CDR3 length: 15
CDR3 DNA: TGTGCCAGCAGGACCATCAGGGGGCTCGGGGATACGCAGTATTTT
CDR3 protein: CASRTIRGLGDTQYF

D gene: -
V gene: TRBV28
clone size: -
J gene: TRBJ1-6
CDR3 length: 16
CDR3 DNA: TGTGCCAGCAGTCCCCCGGCCGGGTGGGGCGAGTCACCCCTCCACTTT
CDR3 protein: CASSPPAGWGESPLHF

D gene: -
V gene: TRBV4-3
clone size: -
J gene: TRBJ2-2
CDR3 length: 16
CDR3 DNA: TGCGCCAGCAGCCAAGGGGCCCTTTCGAACACCGGGGAGCTGTTTTTT
CDR3 protein: CASSQGALSNTGELFF

D gene: -
V gene: TRBV19
clone size: few
J gene: TRBJ1-5
CDR3 length: 14
CDR3 DNA: TGTGCCAGTAGTATTCGGTTTCGGGATCAGCCCCAGCATTTT
CDR3 protein: CASSIRFRDQPQHF

D gene: -
V gene: TRBV7-2
clone size: -
J gene: TRBJ2-1
CDR3 length: 18
CDR3 DNA: TGTGCCAGCAGCTTCACAGGACCAAGACGCCAACCCTACAATGAGCAGTTCTTC
CDR3 protein: CASSFTGPRRQPYNEQFF

D gene: -
V gene: TRBV7-6
clone size: -
J gene: TRBJ2-7
CDR3 length: 13
CDR3 DNA: TGTGCCAGCAGCTTAGGGACAGCCTACGAGCAGTACTTC
CDR3 protein: CASSLGTAYEQYF

D gene: TRBD1
V gene: TRBV11-2
clone size: -
J gene: TRBJ1-2
CDR3 length: 14
CDR3 DNA: TGTGCCAGCAGCCTAAACAGGGGATCCGATGGCTACACCTTC
CDR3 protein: CASSLNRGSDGYTF

D gene: TRBD1
V gene: TRBV11-2
clone size: -
J gene: TRBJ2-7
CDR3 length: 15
CDR3 DNA: TGTGCCAGCGACCCCGGGGATGACAGGGGCAACGAGCAGTACTTC
CDR3 protein: CASDPGDDRGNEQYF

D gene: -
V gene: TRBV29-1
clone size: -
J gene: TRBJ2-3
CDR3 length: 16
CDR3 DNA: TGCAGCGTTGAAGATCTGTTGGGCAGGTTCACAGATACGCAGTATTTT
CDR3 protein: CSVEDLLGRFTDTQYF

D gene: -
V gene: TRBV7-2
clone size: -
J gene: TRBJ1-5
CDR3 length: 13
CDR3 DNA: TGTGCCAGCTCGGGGGAGAGCAATCAGCCCCAGCATTTT
CDR3 protein: CASSGESNQPQHF

D gene: TRBD1
V gene: TRBV4-3
clone size: -
J gene: TRBJ1-5
CDR3 length: 17
CDR3 DNA: TGCGCCAGCAGCCAAAGCCGACAGGGCGTCGGCAATCAGCCCCAGCATTTT
CDR3 protein: CASSQSRQGVGNQPQHF

D gene: TRBD1
V gene: TRBV9
clone size: -
J gene: TRBJ2-7
CDR3 length: 15
CDR3 DNA: TGTGCCGGCAGCGTAGGACAGGGCCCCTCCTACGAGCAGTACTTC
CDR3 protein: CAGSVGQGPSYEQYF

D gene: TRBD2
V gene: TRBV5-4
clone size: few
J gene: TRBJ2-1
CDR3 length: 13
CDR3 DNA: TGTGCCAGCAGCTTACGGGGGGGCAATGAGCAGTTCTTC
CDR3 protein: CASSLRGGNEQFF